The source of this T cell receptor beta chain is a study of T cell changes during pregnancy in multiple sclerosis (dated by TCRdb to about 2019). For the wider study: Changes in the T cell repertoire over the course of pregnancy were examined in this study in women with multiple sclerosis.

Preparation of the library involved the immunoSEQ multiplex PCR assay. The table was pulled from immuneACCESS by TCRdb, which kept in-frame rearrangements only. Such tables lose some clones; where checked, under half of the loss comes from unresolved V genes, and the rest has no known cause. The sample data list 70,000 or so clones, and about 92% of these were observed just once. The ten largest account for about 2% of the sample. Notes on this clone: Its antigen target is currently unknown. No base-level quality is on record; no much larger clone is a single base apart.

Trimming accounts for 1 base at V and 1 base at J, while the number of junction bases matched to no gene is 1. From the germline V gene, CDR1 is SGHRS and CDR2 is YFSETQ. The CDR3 goes from the cysteine to the phenylalanine over 15 residues. This entry keeps only the CDR3 DNA: 45 bases, framed from base 1. The TCR comes from a female donor in good health, enrolled as a control in a pregnancy study. Rearrangement joined TRBV5-1 to TRBJ2-4, and 8 bases in between align with TRBD2. This material consisted of peripheral blood, taken in the third trimester of pregnancy. The DNA reads TGCGCCAGCAGCTTGCGCGGGGGGGCCAAAAACATTCAGTACTTC. This gives the protein CASSLRGGAKNIQYF. The CDR3 plus the reference TRBV5-1 and TRBJ2-4 genes for the other parts give the full variable domain: KAGVTQTPRYLIKTRGQQVTLSCSPISGHRSVSWYQQTPGQGLQFLFEYFSETQRNKGNFPGRFSGRQFSNSRSEMNVSTLELGDSALYLCASSLRGGAKNIQYFGAGTRLSVL.